This TCR beta chain appears in the sequencing data of a study of T cell responses to AZD1222 COVID-19 vaccine. Clones were read by immunoSEQ multiplex PCR, and TCRdb kept only the in-frame ones, dropping some. The repertoire holds 68,000 or so clones, with roughly 90% as singletons. Trimming left V 2 bases short and J 3 bases short, with 7 bases between. Germline V gene sequence: CDR1 MDHEN, CDR2 SYDVKM. The CDR3 consists of 13 residues. The sequencing used peripheral blood, collected on day 0 of AZD1222 vaccination. The TCR originated in an adult in good health. V gene TRBV28 combines with J gene TRBJ2-5; D ambiguous. CDR3 loop: CASSLPQKETQYF. CDR3 coding DNA: TGTGCCAGCAGTTTACCTCAAAAAGAGACCCAGTACTTC.